Sequencing of this T cell receptor (beta chain) was carried out in a study of shared clonotypes between healthy human individuals. Study-level information: The plates for each donor numbered three CD4 naive, three CD4 memory, two CD8 naive and one CD8 memory.

Germline loops: CDR1 MNHEY, CDR2 SMNVEV (reference sequence). The CDR3 is 14 amino acids. V lost 5 bases, J lost 2 bases, and 13 bases lay in between. Method: immunoSEQ multiplex PCR; TCRdb's copy keeps in-frame clones and lacks some. The data show some 2,100,000 clones, 90% to 95% seen once. CD45RO-negative, CCR7-positively selected cells formed the naive CD8 fraction, excluding terminally differentiated effector memory CD45RA+ cells. This receptor was taken from a man aged 18-30 years in good health. Some clones in this sample may be carry-over from other donors' samples. Sequencing used naive CD8+ T cells from PBMCs. The chain links TRBV27 to TRBJ2-7; D unresolved. Here the CDR3 DNA reads TGTGCCAGCAGTCTTCCTCACCCACCCTACGAGCAGTACTTC. Its protein product is CASSLPHPPYEQYF.